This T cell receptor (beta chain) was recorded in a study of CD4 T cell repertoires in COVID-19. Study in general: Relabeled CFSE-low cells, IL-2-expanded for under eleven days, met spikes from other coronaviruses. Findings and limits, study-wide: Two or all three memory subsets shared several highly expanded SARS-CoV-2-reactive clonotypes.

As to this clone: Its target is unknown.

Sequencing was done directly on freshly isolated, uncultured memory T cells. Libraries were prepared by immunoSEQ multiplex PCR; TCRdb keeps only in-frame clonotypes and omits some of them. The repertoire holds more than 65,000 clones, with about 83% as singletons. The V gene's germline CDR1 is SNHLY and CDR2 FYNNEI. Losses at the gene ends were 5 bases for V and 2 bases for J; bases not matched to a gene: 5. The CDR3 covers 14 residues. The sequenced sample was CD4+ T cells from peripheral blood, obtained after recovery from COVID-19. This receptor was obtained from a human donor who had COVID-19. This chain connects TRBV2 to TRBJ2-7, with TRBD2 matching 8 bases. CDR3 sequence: CASSRRLATYEQYF. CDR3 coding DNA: TGTGCCAGCAGTAGGCGACTAGCGACCTACGAGCAGTACTTC.